These 6 T cell receptor beta chains share one sample of origin, sequenced in a study of cytotoxic CD8 clonotypes in ibrutinib-treated CLL. The assay was immunoSEQ multiplex PCR, and TCRdb's table has in-frame clones only and misses some. Of 15,000 or so clones in the sample, approximately 81% were seen once. The specimen was PBMCs, collected before ibrutinib treatment. The receptors originated from a human donor with chronic lymphocytic leukemia.

This clone was counted once. The CDR3 DNA follows: TGTGCCAGCAGCTTAGGAGTTTCCTACAATGAGCAGTTCTTC. This translates into CASSLGVSYNEQFF. This chain links TRBV11-2 with TRBJ2-1; D not resolved. CDR3 length equals 14 residues. CDR1 SGHAT and CDR2 FQNNGV come from the germline V gene. The V end lost 1 base, the J end lost 1 base, and 5 bases lay between the germline ends.

The chain joins TRBV27 to TRBJ1-5, with D hard to call. The CDR3 length is 17 residues. Trimming removed 2 bases from V and 11 bases from J, with 25 bases in between. CDR1 is MNHEY, CDR2 SMNVEV, per germline (reference sequence). Here the CDR3 reads CASSLSMAAAYSEAQHF. The DNA of the CDR3 is TGTGCCAGCAGTTTAAGCATGGCGGCAGCCTACTCGGAGGCCCAGCATTTT.

V usage is TRBV9 and J usage is TRBJ1-2, with 10 bases that match TRBD1. From germline, CDR1 is SGDLS and CDR2 YYNGEE. With 4 bases clipped from V and 6 bases from J, the junction kept 12 bases outside the gene matches. The CDR3 has 16 amino acids. CDR3 DNA: TGTGCCAGCAGCCCCAGCGGGTGGGACAGGGGTGATGGCTACACCTTC. It specifies CASSPSGWDRGDGYTF.

This chain uses TRBV11-3 with TRBJ2-5; a possible D gene is TRBD1 (6 bases). The CDR3 covers 12 residues. Trimming took 4 bases from V and 5 from J, leaving 8 bases between them. Germline values: CDR1 SGHNT, CDR2 YENEEA. CDR3 region: CASSSQGETQYF. The CDR3 nucleotides are TGTGCCAGCAGCTCCCAGGGGGAGACCCAGTACTTC.

This clone was picked up a small number of times. The J gene is TRBJ2-5, the V gene TRBV14; 10 positions agree with TRBD2. CDR1 and CDR2 (germline): SGHDN, FVKESK. Germline trimming cut 0 bases from V and 2 bases from J; bases unmatched to any gene: 3. The length of the CDR3 is 16 residues. CDR3 sequence: CASSQDGTSVQETQYF. CDR3 sequence (DNA): TGTGCCAGCAGCCAAGACGGGACTAGCGTACAAGAGACCCAGTACTTC.

V and J are TRBV9 and TRBJ1-1; a possible D gene is TRBD1 (6 bases). Between the trimmed V and J ends, which lost 0 bases and 4 bases, there was a span of 16 bases. The V gene's germline CDR1 is SGDLS and CDR2 YYNGEE. This CDR3 spans 16 amino acids. For the CDR3, the DNA is TGTGCCAGCAGCGTAGCTTTCGGGCAGGGGAGCACTGAAGCTTTCTTT. The encoded protein is CASSVAFGQGSTEAFF.